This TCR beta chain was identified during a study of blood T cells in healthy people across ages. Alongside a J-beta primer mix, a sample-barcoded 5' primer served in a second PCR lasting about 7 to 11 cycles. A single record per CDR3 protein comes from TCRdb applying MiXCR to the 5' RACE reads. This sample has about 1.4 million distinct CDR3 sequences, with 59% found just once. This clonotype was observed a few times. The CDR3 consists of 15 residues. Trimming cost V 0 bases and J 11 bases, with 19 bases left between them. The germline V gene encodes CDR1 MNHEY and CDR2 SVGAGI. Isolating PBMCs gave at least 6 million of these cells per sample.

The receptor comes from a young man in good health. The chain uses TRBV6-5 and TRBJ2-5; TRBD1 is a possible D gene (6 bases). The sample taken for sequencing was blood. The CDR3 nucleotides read TGTGCCAGCAGTTACTCCTCGGACAGATATGTAGAGCAGTACTTC. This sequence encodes CASSYSSDRYVEQYF.